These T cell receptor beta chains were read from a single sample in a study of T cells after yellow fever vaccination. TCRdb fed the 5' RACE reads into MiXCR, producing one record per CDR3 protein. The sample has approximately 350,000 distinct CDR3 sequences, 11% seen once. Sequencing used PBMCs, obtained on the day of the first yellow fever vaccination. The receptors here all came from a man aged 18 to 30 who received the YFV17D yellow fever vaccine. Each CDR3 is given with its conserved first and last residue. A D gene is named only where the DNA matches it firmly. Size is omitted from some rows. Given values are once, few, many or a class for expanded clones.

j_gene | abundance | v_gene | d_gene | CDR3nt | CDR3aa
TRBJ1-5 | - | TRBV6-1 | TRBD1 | TGTGCCAGCAGCACAGGGGTCAATCAGCCCCAGCATTTT | CASSTGVNQPQHF
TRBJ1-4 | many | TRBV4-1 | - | TGCGCCAGCAGCCAAACTCGGGCCGAGGGTGAAAAACTGTTTTTT | CASSQTRAEGEKLFF
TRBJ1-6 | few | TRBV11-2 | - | TGTGCCAGCAGCTTAGTCCGGGGTTGGTCACCCCTCCACTTT | CASSLVRGWSPLHF
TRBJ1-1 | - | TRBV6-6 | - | TGTGCCAGCAGTTATGCGATTAACACTGAAGCTTTCTTT | CASSYAINTEAFF
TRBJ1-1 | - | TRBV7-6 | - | TGTGCCAGCAGCTCAGGGGACTATCTGGCTTTCTTT | CASSSGDYLAFF
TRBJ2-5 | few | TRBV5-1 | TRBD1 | TGCGCCAGCAGCCCCCGGACAGGGGGCATGGAGACCCAGTACTTC | CASSPRTGGMETQYF
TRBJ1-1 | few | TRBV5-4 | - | TGTGCCAGCAGCTTAACAACGAGCATGAACACTGAAGCTTTCTTT | CASSLTTSMNTEAFF
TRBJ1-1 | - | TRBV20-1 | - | TGCAGTGCTAGAGGCAATCAGGGGAACACTGAAGCTTTCTTT | CSARGNQGNTEAFF
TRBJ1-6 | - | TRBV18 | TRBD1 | TGTGCCAGCTCACCTTCGACAGGGGGATCACCCCTCCACTTT | CASSPSTGGSPLHF
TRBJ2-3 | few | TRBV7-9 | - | TGTGCCAGCAGCCCACCTGGGCGACCAGATACGCAGTATTTT | CASSPPGRPDTQYF
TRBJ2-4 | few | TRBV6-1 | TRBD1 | TGTGCCAGCAGGGGCCTCCGGGACAGGCTTTCTCTTGCGAACATTCAGTACTTC | CASRGLRDRLSLANIQYF
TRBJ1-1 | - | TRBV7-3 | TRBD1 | TGTGCCAGCAGGGGACAGCCGAACACTGAAGCTTTCTTT | CASRGQPNTEAFF
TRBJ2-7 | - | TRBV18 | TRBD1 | TGTGCCAGCTCACCGGTCGGACAGGGCCTATACGAGCAGTACTTC | CASSPVGQGLYEQYF
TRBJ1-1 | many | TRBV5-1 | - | TGCGCCAGCAGCCTTGAGAAGAACACTGAAGCTTTCTTT | CASSLEKNTEAFF
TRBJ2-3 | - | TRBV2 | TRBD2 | TGTGCCAGCAGTGCCCCTAGCGGGGGCACAGATACGCAGTATTTT | CASSAPSGGTDTQYF
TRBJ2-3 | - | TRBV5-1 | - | TGCGCCAGCAGCTTGGACGGGGGCGCAGATACGCAGTATTTT | CASSLDGGADTQYF
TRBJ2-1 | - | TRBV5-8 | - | TGTGCCAGCAGCTCCTGGGGTGTCGACAACTCGGGAAATGAGCAGTTCTTC | CASSSWGVDNSGNEQFF
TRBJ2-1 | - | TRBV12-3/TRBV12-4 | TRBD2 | TGTGCCAGCAGTTTGGAACTAGCGGACAATGAGCAGTTCTTC | CASSLELADNEQFF
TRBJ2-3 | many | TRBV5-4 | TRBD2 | TGTGCCAGCAGCCCCAGACTAGCGGCTAGCACAGATACGCAGTATTTT | CASSPRLAASTDTQYF
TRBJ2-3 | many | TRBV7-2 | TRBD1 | TGTGCCAGCAGCCCCCGGACAGGGGGCACCGATACGCAGTATTTT | CASSPRTGGTDTQYF
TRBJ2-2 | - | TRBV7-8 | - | TGTGCCAGCAGCTTAGCGCATATGGACACCGGGGAGCTGTTTTTT | CASSLAHMDTGELFF
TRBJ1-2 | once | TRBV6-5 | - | TGTGCCAGCAGTTACTCTCCAGGGGTGAACTATGGCTACACCTTC | CASSYSPGVNYGYTF
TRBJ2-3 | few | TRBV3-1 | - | TGTGCCAGCAGCCAACTTAATACGGATACGCAGTATTTT | CASSQLNTDTQYF
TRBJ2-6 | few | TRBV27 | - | TGTGCCAGCAGTCTGACAGTGGCCTGGGCCAACGTCCTGACTTTC | CASSLTVAWANVLTF
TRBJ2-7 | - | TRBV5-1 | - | TGCGCCAGCAGCGCTACCGGTTACGACGAGCAGTACTTC | CASSATGYDEQYF
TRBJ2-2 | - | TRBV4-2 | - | TGTGCCAGCAGCCAAGTAGACAACGCGAACACCGGGGAGCTGTTTTTT | CASSQVDNANTGELFF
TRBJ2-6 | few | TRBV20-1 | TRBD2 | TGCAGTGCTAGACTCGGGGGGTCTGGGGCCAACGTCCTGACTTTC | CSARLGGSGANVLTF
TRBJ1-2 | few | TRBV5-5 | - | TGTGCCAGCGGCCTTAATTACTATGGCTACACCTTC | CASGLNYYGYTF
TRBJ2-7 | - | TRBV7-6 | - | TGTGCCAGCAGCCTAATGGACAACTACGAGCAGTACTTC | CASSLMDNYEQYF
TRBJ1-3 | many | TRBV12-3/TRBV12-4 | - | TGTGCCAGCAGCCCCCAGGGCTCTGGAAACACCATATATTTT | CASSPQGSGNTIYF